This paragraph reports one TCR beta chain. The antigen it recognizes is unknown. No base-level quality is on record; no much larger clone is a single base apart. The protocol used for the library was 5' RACE. TCRdb names Illumina HiSeq 2500 as the instrument used. A second roughly 6 to 11 cycle PCR used a sample-barcoded 5' primer and a J-beta primer mix. Each TCR beta cDNA molecule received a unique molecular identifier from a template-switch 5' adaptor carrying 12 random nucleotides. Each sample yielded at least 2.5 million CDR3-containing paired-end reads. The Mint cDNA synthesis kit, primed by a TRBC-specific oligonucleotide, was used to synthesize first-strand cDNA from all RNA. After uracil-DNA glycosylase treatment, a first 18-cycle PCR used universal primers M1SS and BC2_uni_R on all cDNA. In the source study's methods: Each sample was normalized by randomly selecting 1 million high-quality reads, each carrying a distinct molecular identifier. Reads with shared molecular identifiers were discarded instead of being binned into consensus sequences. MiTCR, run with a Q25 quality threshold and the strictest error-elimination algorithm, handled CDR3 identification, clonotype clustering and error correction. A nonparametric unseen species model using Euler transformation provided a lower-bound estimate of total TCR beta diversity. TCRdb handled the public reads itself, with Q25 trimming in fastp and clone calling in MiXCR, and kept productive beta chains. Every entry covers one CDR3 protein and lists the most common genes and DNA from its rows. The authors' filters were not applied to this entry. Within this sample are about 670,000 distinct CDR3 sequences, with over 40% of them counted one time only. The ten biggest clones cover about 13% of the sample.

Donors were under 40 systemically healthy Caucasian individuals from Russia aged roughly 6 to 90 years. Each donor gave 9 to 10 milliliters of peripheral blood, collected into EDTA-treated Vacutainer tubes. Ficoll-Paque density-gradient centrifugation was used to isolate PBMCs, with at least 6 million per sample. Trizol reagent was used to extract total RNA from PBMCs, with at least 5.5 micrograms per sample. Naive CD45RAhigh/CD27high T cell percentages were measured by flow cytometry on a PBMC aliquot from every donor. The sample comes from a study of blood T cells in healthy people across ages (dated by TCRdb to the mid-2010s). Background on the whole study: In model experiments, template switching captured about one uniquely barcoded TCR beta cDNA molecule for every two T cells. The donors were divided into four age groups: young (average approximately 17 years), middle-aged (about 40), aged (roughly 60) and long-lived (82). Using the same blood draw, the study looked at two additional independent replicas of 1 million unique cDNA reads for two donors, one aged 18 to 29 and the other aged 80 or older. Using deep sequencing normalized with unique cDNA molecular identifiers, the study measured how TCR beta repertoire diversity changes with age. To avoid experimental bias, donors of different ages were distributed randomly across sequencing lanes. The research as a whole found: The percentage of naive T cells measured by flow cytometry correlated strongly with observed TCR beta diversity. Because profiling used bulk unsorted PBMCs, naive and antigen-experienced compartments could not be compared conclusively. Estimates of total diversity from one million sequenced T cells were regarded as lower bounds and underestimates. Because the CMV infection status of the donors was unknown, age-related changes in expanded clonotypes may potentially have been confounded. Compared with the aged group, the long-lived group had more naive CD4+ T cells, fewer expanded clones and increased TCR diversity, a pattern suggesting age selection. As age increased, observed TCR beta diversity per million T cells dropped in a roughly linear way, and a significant reduction was already evident by age about 40.

From its cysteine to its phenylalanine, the CDR3 spans 14 amino acids. The kept DNA is CDR3 alone, 42 bases in frame from the first base. V is cut back by 8 bases and J by 1 base, with 2 bases in the junction unmatched. Taken from the germline V gene, the CDR1 and CDR2 loops are SGHTA and FQGNSA. The sequence is built from TRBV7-2 and TRBJ2-2, with TRBD1 matching 9 junction bases. The receptor comes from a woman aged 80 or over in good health. The sequencing sample was made of blood. The DNA sequence reads TGTGCCAGCCGACAGGGGGGGAACACCGGGGAGCTGTTTTTT. This translates into CASRQGGNTGELFF.